One sample yielded the 15 T cell receptor beta chains listed below, sequenced in a study of tumor-infiltrating lymphocytes in primary liver carcinoma (dated by TCRdb to 2016 to 2017). Without any cell sorting, total RNA and DNA were co-extracted from about 21-30 mg of bulk tissue using the AllPrep DNA/RNA mini kit. Sequenced on an Illumina HiSeq 2500. Starting from 500 to 600 ng total RNA, TCRbeta-specific cDNA was produced by reverse transcription with a constant-region primer and ProtoScript II reverse transcriptase. Three nested multiplex PCR rounds, following a slightly modified ARM-PCR procedure, were used to build the TCRbeta libraries. Each of the first two PCR rounds ran for about 11 cycles using multiplex TRBV1-TRBV30 forward primers together with a Cbeta reverse primer. TCRdb cleaned the public reads at Q25 with fastp, built clones with MiXCR and kept in-frame beta chains. Rows are combined by CDR3 protein, so each entry shows the most common genes and DNA. This sample has more than 70,000 distinct CDR3 sequences in its table, and approximately 70% of those were observed once. Together, the top ten hold 26% of the sample.

Sequencing used tumor-adjacent normal liver tissue. Receptors originate from a man aged 40-49 years with primary liver carcinoma and hepatitis B virus infection.

This clonotype came up once. Because the CDR3 is missing its conserved closing phenylalanine or tryptophan, this is likely a read error. The chain uses TRBV6-5 and TRBJ2-7; 7 bases are shared with TRBD1. Germline V gene sequence: CDR1 MNHEY, CDR2 SVGAGI. With V trimmed by 6 bases and J by 4 bases, 15 bases remained unmatched. The CDR3 spans 16 residues. This CDR3 reads CASRPGQAVSSYEQYL. In nucleotides, the CDR3 is TGTGCCAGCAGGCCCGGACAGGCAGTATCCTCATACGAGCAGTACCTC.

On this clonotype itself: One end of the junction fails to match germline, which may point to a read error. The chain carries TRBV6-5 and TRBJ2-7, with D unclear. CDR1 is MNHEY, CDR2 SVGAGI, per germline. This CDR3 has 15 amino acids. The CDR3 loop reads CASSPAARSSYEQCF. For the CDR3, the DNA is TGTGCCAGTAGCCCGGCAGCGCGAAGCTCCTACGAGCAGTGTTTC.

Concerning this clonotype itself: No conserved phenylalanine or tryptophan ends this CDR3, so it is likely a read error. J is TRBJ2-5 and V is TRBV6-5, with 8 bases lining up with TRBD2. With V trimmed by 4 bases and J by 5 bases, 3 bases remained unmatched. The CDR3 length is 13 residues. Germline CDR1 reads MNHEY; CDR2 reads SVGAGI. The CDR3 here is CASSFSGKETQYL. The CDR3 DNA sequence: TGTGCCAGCAGTTTTAGCGGGAAGGAGACCCAGTACCTT.

In regard to this clonotype: The junction departs from the called germline gene at one end, perhaps through a read error. The gene calls are TRBV11-2 and TRBJ2-5; 9 bases line up with TRBD2. This CDR3 has 15 residues. The germline gives CDR1 SGHAT, CDR2 FQNNGV. The CDR3 sequence is CASSYLREGRETEYF. CDR3 in DNA: TGTGCCAGCAGCTATCTGCGGGAGGGCCGGGAGACCGAGTACTTC.

This clonotype was observed a few times. The junction and the germline gene differ at one end; a read error may be behind it. The gene calls are TRBV4-1 and TRBJ2-3; 7 bases agree with TRBD2. Germline CDR1 and CDR2: MGHRA and YSYEKL. The CDR3 sequence is 13 residues long. CDR3 DNA: TGCGCCAGCAGCCGTCTGGGAGGGGATACGAAGTATTTT. This gives the protein CASSRLGGDTKYF.

This clonotype was found a few times. An end of the junction differs from the germline gene, which may be a read error. The genes are TRBV4-2 and TRBJ2-6; tentative D call: TRBD1 (5 bases). CDR1 LGHNA and CDR2 YNFKEQ come from the germline V gene. This CDR3 contains 18 residues. CDR3 DNA sequence: TGTGCCAGCGGCCAAGAAACCCGTGCCTTAACTGGGGCCAACGTCCTCACTTTC. Protein product: CASGQETRALTGANVLTF.

Comment on this clonotype: Possible read error: a much larger clone is one base away. This sequence joins TRBV9 and TRBJ1-2; a possible D gene is TRBD1 (6 bases). From germline, CDR1 is SGDLS and CDR2 YYNGEE. The CDR3 is 14 residues long. With 4 bases removed from V and 8 bases from J, the gap between germline ends came to 18 bases. CDR3 bases: TGTGCCAGCAGCTCACAGGGCGCCCTATACGGCTACACCTTC. This sequence encodes CASSSQGALYGYTF.

This clonotype showed up just once. At one end, the junction sequence differs from germline, possibly due to a read error. The chain is built from TRBV29-1 and TRBJ2-1; D is ambiguous. The CDR3 has 14 amino acids. Germline loops: CDR1 SQVTM, CDR2 ANQGSEA. As DNA, the CDR3 is TGCAGCGCTGAATGGACGGGCCAGCCCAAAGAGCAGTTCTTC. Protein: CSAEWTGQPKEQFF.

This clonotype has a count of ten or more. The rearrangement joins TRBV29-1 to TRBJ1-4, with TRBD1 matching 7 bases. The V gene end was trimmed by 7 bases and the J gene end by 8 bases; junction bases not matched to a gene: 10. The CDR3 sequence is 13 residues long. CDR1 is SQVTM, CDR2 ANQGSEA, per germline. The CDR3 DNA reads as TGCAGCGCCAGCGTTCAGGGGGGAGAAAAACTGTTTTTT. Amino acids: CSASVQGGEKLFF.

This chain connects TRBV12-3 or TRBV12-4 to TRBJ2-2; no firm D call. Trimming removed 6 bases at V and 2 bases at J, with 13 bases between. This CDR3 region has 15 residues. In nucleotides, the CDR3 is TGTGCCAGCAGGACCGATAGCCCTAACACCGGGGAGCTGTTTTTT. Amino acids: CASRTDSPNTGELFF.

This clonotype was observed at least ten times. The chain employs TRBV10-2 and TRBJ2-7; 8 bases map to TRBD1. V dropped 0 bases and J dropped 6; count of bases not matched to a gene: 4. The CDR3 length is 14 residues. Per germline, CDR1 WSHSY and CDR2 SAAADI. The CDR3 reads CASSESSQGAEQYF. The CDR3 coding sequence is TGCGCCAGCAGTGAGTCGTCGCAGGGGGCCGAGCAGTACTTC.

This chain joins TRBV13 and TRBJ2-2; TRBD2 is a possible D gene (5 bases). V lost 4 bases to trimming and J lost 3 bases, with 21 bases between them. Germline V gene sequence: CDR1 PRHDT, CDR2 FYEKMQ (reference sequence). This CDR3 contains 18 residues. The DNA for the CDR3 is TGTGCCAGCAGCTCAAGCTATGAGAGGGTGGGAGACACCGGGGAGCTGTTTTTT. Its translation is CASSSSYERVGDTGELFF.

As regards this clonotype: A read error may account for a junction end that differs from germline. The chain is built from TRBV12-3 or TRBV12-4 and TRBJ2-6, with 8 bases matching TRBD1. There are 18 residues in the CDR3. The CDR3 sequence: CASSWLTGVHSGANVLAF. The DNA of the CDR3 is TGTGCCAGCAGTTGGTTGACAGGGGTTCACTCTGGGGCCAACGTCCTGGCTTTC.

Worth noting for this clonotype: The germline gene is not matched at one end of the junction; a read error may be the cause. The rearrangement links TRBV5-4 to TRBJ1-1; no clear D gene. Germline V gives CDR1 SGHNT, CDR2 YYREEE (reference sequence). The CDR3 has 13 amino acids. CDR3: CASRSDDGTEALF. As DNA, the CDR3 is TGTGCCAGTAGGAGCGACGATGGCACTGAAGCTTTATTT.

V and J are TRBV12-3 or TRBV12-4 and TRBJ2-1, with TRBD2 matching over 12 bases. This CDR3 is built from 19 residues. The ends lost 1 base at V and 0 bases at J; junction bases unmatched: 7. The CDR3 loop reads CASSLELPTSGSSYNEQFF. In DNA, the CDR3 is TGTGCCAGCAGTTTAGAACTACCGACTAGCGGGAGCTCCTACAATGAGCAGTTCTTC.